This T cell receptor (beta chain) was obtained from a study of cytomegalovirus exposure and HLA in healthy donors. Study information: The 120 or so validation repertoires used a platform that matched the one used for the 600 to 750 first-cohort repertoires, as a later analysis reported. Whole-study findings and limits: In the roughly 120 validation repertoires, a later analysis found that first-cohort TCR clusters tended to co-occur. In vitro testing confirmed three CMV-associated chains as specific for CMV antigens. Rarity characterized most TCR sequences, yet some public TCRs appeared in many donors.

Libraries were prepared by immunoSEQ multiplex PCR; TCRdb keeps only in-frame clonotypes and omits some of them. The sample consists of about 200,000 clones, 65% to 90% of them appearing once. In the case of this clone: As yet, its antigen is unknown.

The sequence derives from a woman younger than 45 in good health and CMV-seropositive. Sequenced material: PBMCs.

CDR3 protein: CAISEGEYSGANVLTF. The CDR3 DNA is TGTGCCATCAGTGAAGGGGAATACTCTGGGGCCAACGTCCTGACTTTC. This chain joins TRBV10-3 and TRBJ2-6, with D perhaps TRBD1 (5 bases). Trimming cost V 3 bases and J 0 bases, with 9 bases left between them. Germline V gives CDR1 ENHRY, CDR2 SYGVKD. There are 16 residues in the CDR3.